This entry lists 32 T cell receptor beta chains sequenced from one sample in a study of blood T cells in healthy people across ages. The authors ran a second PCR of roughly 6 to 12 cycles using a sample-barcoded 5' primer and a J-beta primer mix. TCRdb ran MiXCR on the 5' RACE reads and lists one entry per CDR3 protein. The profile shows about 640,000 distinct CDR3 sequences, 58% of them singletons. Material for sequencing was blood. The receptors derive from a man aged 60 to 69 in good health.

The chain links TRBV10-2 to TRBJ2-4; 9 bases map to TRBD1. The DNA end is a closer match to TRBJ2-7, so the J assignment may be wrong. CDR3 length equals 14 residues. The germline gives CDR1 WSHSY, CDR2 SAAADI. In DNA form, the CDR3 reads TGCGCCAGCAGACACGGACAGGGGACCTACGAGCAGTACTTC. Protein: CASRHGQGTYEQYF.

J is TRBJ2-4 and V is TRBV12-3 or TRBV12-4; 7 nucleotides match TRBD2. The J call may be incorrect, as the DNA end agrees better with TRBJ2-7. The CDR3 totals 16 residues. The CDR3 here is CASSPRTGGNTYEQYF. CDR3 in DNA: TGTGCCAGCAGTCCCCGCACGGGGGGAAATACCTACGAGCAGTACTTC.

This clonotype was observed a handful of times. V usage is TRBV7-9 and J usage is TRBJ1-2; 7 bases are shared with TRBD1. CDR1 SEHNR and CDR2 FQNEAQ come from the germline V gene (reference sequence). The V gene end was trimmed by 0 bases and the J gene end by 5 bases; junction bases not matched to a gene: 3. This CDR3 spans 14 amino acids. Here the CDR3 DNA reads TGTGCCAGCAGCTTAGCTGCGACAGGGTATGGCTACACCTTC. Amino acid sequence: CASSLAATGYGYTF.

The chain carries TRBV6-6 and TRBJ1-1, with 9 nucleotides matching TRBD1. The V gene end was trimmed by 10 bases and the J gene end by 2 bases; junction bases not matched to a gene: 5. This CDR3 comprises 13 residues. Germline V gives CDR1 MNHNY, CDR2 SVGAGI (reference sequence). CDR3: CATRQGVNTEAFF. CDR3 bases: TGTGCCACCAGACAGGGGGTTAACACTGAAGCTTTCTTT.

The chain uses TRBV29-1 and TRBJ1-4; D unclear. The length of the CDR3 is 13 residues. The V end lost 7 bases, the J end lost 0 bases, and 9 bases lay between the germline ends. Germline CDR1 and CDR2: SQVTM and ANQGSEA. The CDR3 sequence is CSAQVATNEKLFF. For the CDR3, the DNA is TGCAGCGCCCAGGTAGCAACTAATGAAAAACTGTTTTTT.

The V gene is TRBV6-2 or TRBV6-3, the J gene TRBJ1-2, with D possibly TRBD1 on 6 matching bases. This CDR3 region has 13 residues. V lost 5 bases and J 5 bases, leaving 12 bases between the germline ends. CDR1 and CDR2 from the germline V gene are MNHEY and SVGEGT. The CDR3 sequence: CASSITGRYGYTF. As DNA, the CDR3 is TGTGCCAGCAGTATAACAGGGAGATATGGCTACACCTTC.

The J gene is TRBJ1-3, the V gene TRBV13, with 7 nucleotides matching TRBD1. This CDR3 is built from 14 residues. The germline V gene has CDR1 PRHDT and CDR2 FYEKMQ (reference sequence). Trimming cost V 4 bases and J 5 bases; bases outside gene matches: 5. In DNA, the CDR3 is TGTGCCAGCAGCTCGGGGGGACAGCGAAACACCATATATTTT. It yields the protein CASSSGGQRNTIYF.

The J gene is TRBJ1-1, the V gene TRBV29-1; the D gene is possibly TRBD1 (5 bases). CDR3 length: 15 amino acids. The germline V gene encodes CDR1 SQVTM and CDR2 ANQGSEA. V was shortened by 5 bases and J by 1 base, with 17 bases between the two germline ends. In DNA form, the CDR3 reads TGCAGCGTTCCCGCCGGGCCAGGGTGGAACACTGAAGCTTTCTTT. It codes for CSVPAGPGWNTEAFF.

Here the CDR3 DNA reads TGTGCCAGCACCCAACAGGGGGCTGACACTGAAGCTTTCTTT. It codes for CASTQQGADTEAFF. This rearrangement joins TRBV7-2 to TRBJ1-1; TRBD1 matches at 9 bases. The CDR3 totals 14 residues. The germline V gene has CDR1 SGHTA and CDR2 FQGNSA. Trimming cost V 7 bases and J 3 bases; bases outside gene matches: 6.

The rearrangement joins TRBV10-3 to TRBJ1-3; D is undetermined. This CDR3 is built from 14 residues. In germline, CDR1 is ENHRY, CDR2 SYGVKD. V lost 0 bases and J 4 bases, leaving 7 bases between the germline ends. CDR3 coding DNA: TGTGCCATCAGTGAGTCGCGGCAGGGAAACACCATATATTTT. Protein: CAISESRQGNTIYF.

The chain carries TRBV20-1 and TRBJ1-2; weak D call: TRBD1 (5 bases). This CDR3 region has 15 residues. CDR1 and CDR2 from the germline V gene are DFQATT and SNEGSKA (reference sequence). V lost 1 base to trimming and J lost 3 bases, with 15 bases between them. CDR3 amino acids: CSARVPGTPYYGYTF. The CDR3 coding sequence is TGCAGTGCTAGAGTTCCCGGGACGCCGTACTATGGCTACACCTTC.

This chain uses TRBV18 with TRBJ2-5, with D possibly being TRBD1 (5 bases). V gave up 5 bases and J gave up 1 base, with 11 bases separating them. The CDR3 consists of 14 residues. The germline gives CDR1 KGHSH, CDR2 LQKENI. This chain's CDR3 is CASSGAGVQETQYF. The DNA of the CDR3 is TGTGCCAGCTCAGGGGCAGGTGTCCAAGAGACCCAGTACTTC.

The chain joins TRBV5-1 to TRBJ2-1, with D perhaps assigned TRBD1 or TRBD2 (5 bases each). The CDR3 is made up of 17 amino acids. The V gene lost 0 bases and the J gene lost 4 bases, with 17 bases spanning the gap. Germline V gene sequence: CDR1 SGHRS, CDR2 YFSETQ. CDR3 residues: CASSLGYSGAGYNEQFF. The CDR3 DNA reads as TGCGCCAGCAGCTTGGGGTATTCCGGGGCTGGTTACAATGAGCAGTTCTTC.

This clonotype has more than one count but fewer than ten. J is TRBJ2-3 and V is TRBV7-2; no clear D. The germline gives CDR1 SGHTA, CDR2 FQGNSA. CDR3 size: 17 residues. V lost 7 bases, J lost 3 bases, and 23 bases lay in between. CDR3 bases: TGTGCCAGCACCACCTACCACCGGACGCCCTTGACAGATACGCAGTATTTT. This translates into CASTTYHRTPLTDTQYF. The variable domain in full, with the rest retrieved from reference TRBV7-2 and TRBJ2-3, is GAGVSQSPSNKVTEKGKDVELRCDPISGHTALYWYRQSLGQGLEFLIYFQGNSAPDKSGLPSDRFSAERTGGSVSTLTIQRTQQEDSAVYLCASTTYHRTPLTDTQYFGPGTRLTVL.

This clonotype was seen only a few times. The chain couples TRBV27 to TRBJ1-6; 7 bases fit TRBD1. Germline assignment: CDR1 MNHEY and CDR2 SMNVEV (reference sequence). J lost 4 bases, V lost 3 bases, and 6 bases had no gene match. CDR3 length: 16 amino acids. The CDR3 coding sequence is TGTGCCAGCAGTTTGAGGGACAGACCATATAATTCACCCCTCCACTTT. Its protein product is CASSLRDRPYNSPLHF.

Notes on this clonotype: A read error may produce the germline difference seen at one junction end. The V call is TRBV5-1, the J call TRBJ2-1, with 12 positions matching TRBD1. CDR3 size: 16 residues. CDR1 is SGHRS and CDR2 is YFSETQ in the germline V gene. CDR3 DNA: TGCGTCAGCAGCTTGGGGACAGGGGGCTTTCCGGATGAGCAGTTCTTC. Translating gives CVSSLGTGGFPDEQFF.

The rearrangement uses TRBV12-3 or TRBV12-4 and TRBJ2-6; possibly TRBD2 for D (5 bases). Trimming shortened V by 5 bases and J by 0 bases, and 8 bases separated the two germline ends. The CDR3 spans 15 residues. In nucleotides, the CDR3 is TGTGCCAGCAGTCCGACTACCTCTGGGGCCAACGTCCTGACTTTC. Protein: CASSPTTSGANVLTF.

In its sample, this clonotype was seen a few times. The chain recombines TRBV20-1 with TRBJ1-6; D not certain. CDR3 length equals 15 residues. V lost 6 bases and J 1 base, leaving 13 bases between the germline ends. CDR1 DFQATT and CDR2 SNEGSKA come from the germline V gene (reference sequence). The CDR3 here is CSAPVGRSYNSPLHF. The CDR3 DNA is TGCAGTGCCCCGGTGGGGAGGTCCTATAATTCACCCCTCCACTTT.

This chain links TRBV20-1 with TRBJ2-7; D may be TRBD2 (5 bases). The length of the CDR3 is 14 residues. Trimming removed 3 bases at V and 4 bases at J, with 16 bases between. Per germline, CDR1 DFQATT and CDR2 SNEGSKA (reference sequence). In DNA, the CDR3 is TGCAGTGCTAGTCCCGGGGTGATGGATTACGAGCAGTACTTC. Translated: CSASPGVMDYEQYF.

This chain uses TRBV4-1 with TRBJ1-5; TRBD1 is a possible D gene (6 bases). Trimming took 3 bases from V and 9 from J, leaving 18 bases between them. The length of the CDR3 is 15 residues. Germline V gene lookup returns CDR1 MGHRA and CDR2 YSYEKL. CDR3 sequence: CASSHSQGTWGPQHF. The CDR3 bases are TGCGCCAGCAGCCACTCTCAGGGGACCTGGGGGCCCCAGCATTTT.

The chain links TRBV5-1 to TRBJ1-2, with D possibly being TRBD1 (6 bases). Germline CDR1 and CDR2: SGHRS and YFSETQ. V lost 5 bases and J 2 bases, leaving 13 bases between the germline ends. This CDR3 has 14 residues. The CDR3 is CASRLTGYNYGYTF. CDR3 coding DNA: TGCGCCAGCAGACTTACAGGGTACAACTATGGCTACACCTTC.

The V and J genes are TRBV29-1 and TRBJ1-2; D is uncertain. Trimming shortened V by 1 base and J by 8 bases, and 8 bases separated the two germline ends. CDR3 size: 11 residues. Looked up from germline, CDR1 is SQVTM and CDR2 is ANQGSEA. The CDR3 bases are TGCAGCGTTGAAGTGGGGAACGGCTACACCTTC. This sequence encodes CSVEVGNGYTF.

This clonotype has a handful of counts. The rearrangement uses TRBV6-5 and TRBJ1-2; unclear D gene. Trimming shortened V by 6 bases and J by 7 bases, and 18 bases separated the two germline ends. The germline gives CDR1 MNHEY, CDR2 SVGAGI. The CDR3 is 14 residues long. As DNA, the CDR3 is TGTGCCAGCAGACGACTGAGGGATACCGCTGGCTACACCTTC. This codes for CASRRLRDTAGYTF.

The chain couples TRBV28 to TRBJ2-7; the match to TRBD1 covers 9 bases. In germline, CDR1 is MDHEN, CDR2 SYDVKM. With 7 bases clipped from V and 2 bases from J, the junction kept 6 bases outside the gene matches. The CDR3 is 14 residues long. As DNA, the CDR3 is TGTGCCAGCACCCCGGGACAGGGAACCTACGAGCAGTACTTC. This codes for CASTPGQGTYEQYF.

Only a few counts were recorded for this clonotype. CDR3 region: CASSITGPGANVLTF. The CDR3 DNA sequence: TGTGCCAGCAGTATCACAGGGCCTGGGGCCAACGTCCTGACTTTC. The genes are TRBV28 and TRBJ2-6; D may be TRBD1 (6 bases). This CDR3 region has 15 residues. The germline V gene encodes CDR1 MDHEN and CDR2 SYDVKM. The V gene lost 5 bases and the J gene lost 2 bases, with 10 bases spanning the gap. The full variable domain, completed using reference TRBV28 and TRBJ2-6, is DVKVTQSSRYLVKRTGEKVFLECVQDMDHENMFWYRQDPGLGLRLIYFSYDVKMKEKGDIPEGYSVSREKKERFSLILESASTNQTSMYLCASSITGPGANVLTFGAGSRLTVL.

V gene TRBV28 combines with J gene TRBJ1-1; D remains unclear. Trimming cost V 4 bases and J 4 bases, with 4 bases left between them. Looked up from germline, CDR1 is MDHEN and CDR2 is SYDVKM. The CDR3 covers 11 residues. CDR3 loop: CASSWVTEAFF. As DNA, the CDR3 is TGTGCCAGCAGTTGGGTCACTGAAGCTTTCTTT.

The chain combines TRBV27 with TRBJ2-7, with D perhaps TRBD1 or TRBD2 (5 bases each). This CDR3 has 12 residues. Germline V gene lookup returns CDR1 MNHEY and CDR2 SMNVEV (reference sequence). V was shortened by 4 bases and J by 7 bases, with 11 bases between the two germline ends. Written as DNA, the CDR3 is TGTGCCAGCAGTTATCCCGAGGGGGAGCAGTACTTC. Encoded protein: CASSYPEGEQYF.

V is TRBV21-1 and J is TRBJ2-4; the table's D call of TRBD1 was not tested on the DNA. Near its end, the DNA agrees better with TRBJ2-7, so the J call may be wrong. TRBV21-1 is described as a pseudogene. CDR3 length: 16 amino acids. The CDR3 loop reads CVSSKEADIRCYEQYF. In DNA, the CDR3 is TGTGTCAGCAGCAAAGAGGCGGACATTCGCTGCTACGAGCAGTACTTC.

Only a few counts were recorded for this clonotype. The chain is built from TRBV3-1 and TRBJ2-5; 10 positions match TRBD2. The germline gives CDR1 LGHDT, CDR2 YNNKEL (reference sequence). J was trimmed by 5 bases and V by 5 bases; bases with no gene match: 5. The CDR3 extends over 14 amino acids. The CDR3 sequence is CASSSGTSEETQYF. CDR3 in DNA: TGTGCCAGCAGCTCCGGGACTAGCGAGGAGACCCAGTACTTC.

This clonotype was seen repeatedly, ten times or more. The CDR3 here is CSVEHSSYEQYF. The CDR3 DNA follows: TGCAGCGTTGAGCATAGCTCCTACGAGCAGTACTTC. The V and J genes are TRBV29-1 and TRBJ2-7, with D uncertain. The CDR3 is 12 residues long. Trimming shortened V by 3 bases and J by 0 bases, and 6 bases separated the two germline ends. CDR1 is SQVTM and CDR2 is ANQGSEA in the germline V gene.

This clonotype occurred a few times. V gene TRBV5-1 combines with J gene TRBJ2-7, with 9 bases matching TRBD2. The CDR3 contains 13 residues. J lost 7 bases, V lost 0 bases, and 2 bases had no gene match. Looked up from germline, CDR1 is SGHRS and CDR2 is YFSETQ. CDR3 loop: CASSLDSGGEQYF. In DNA, the CDR3 is TGCGCCAGCAGCTTGGATAGCGGGGGAGAGCAGTACTTC.

There are many counts of this clonotype. The germline gene is not matched at one end of the junction; a read error may be the cause. V gene TRBV5-1 combines with J gene TRBJ2-5; tentatively, D is TRBD2 (6 bases). CDR3 length: 15 residues. Germline V gives CDR1 SGHRS, CDR2 YFSETQ. As DNA, the CDR3 is TGTGCCAGCAGCTTAGTAGGAGGGGACCAAGAGACCCAGTACTTC. It specifies CASSLVGGDQETQYF.